This T cell receptor beta chain was sequenced in a study of shared clonotypes between healthy human individuals. As to this clone: Its antigen is as yet unknown.

Naive CD8 cells, CD45RO-negative and positively selected for CCR7, excluded terminally differentiated effector memory CD45RA+ cells. Nashville, Tennessee was home to all donors, who were Caucasian adults. Study results and caveats: Rarefaction indicated that sorted-subset sequencing remained incomplete although depth was large.

Profiled with immunoSEQ multiplex PCR; TCRdb holds only in-frame clones, not every one. The sample has just over 2,000,000 clones, just under 95% seen once; the top ten hold about 1.1%. The CDR3 extends over 15 amino acids. The V gene's germline CDR1 is SNHLY and CDR2 FYNNEI. V shed 7 bases and J 3 bases; nucleotides not matched to a gene: 9. This receptor was taken from a man aged 18-30 years in good health. The sequenced sample was naive CD8+ T cells sorted from blood. The chain carries TRBV2 and TRBJ2-7; 10 bases line up with TRBD2. DNA of the CDR3: TGTGCCAGCATGGGGGCTAGCGGGGGTCTCTACGAGCAGTACTTC. The encoded protein is CASMGASGGLYEQYF.